The table lists the clone carrying this T cell receptor beta chain with a few counts. Its antigen remains unknown. The source of the sample is a study of CD8 T cell repertoires and HIV-1 epitope variants. Study in general: Separate wells received one of Twenty-five Gag or Nef variant peptides.

CDR1 is SGHRS, CDR2 YFSETQ, per germline. Trimming took 2 bases from V and 3 from J, leaving 6 bases between them. The CDR3 runs 13 residues. Sequencing of TCR beta CDR3 used immunoSEQ survey depth. Profiling relied on immunoSEQ multiplex PCR, and the TCRdb table lists in-frame clones only, not all of them. The data show 5,500 to 7,000 clones, 65% to 75% seen once. The sample was cultured CD8+ T cells derived from PBMCs. The sequence came from a male donor with HIV. The gene calls are TRBV5-1 and TRBJ2-1; D perhaps matches TRBD1 (5 bases). The CDR3 nucleotides are TGCGCCAGCAGCTTTGACAGCTACAATGAGCAGTTCTTC. Translation: CASSFDSYNEQFF.